This TCR beta chain was found in a study of blood T cell repertoires in COVID-19. In the study overall: The origin of the acute and convalescent COVID-19 samples was the United States, Italy and Spain. T cells, B-cell-depleted T cells, or PBMCs supplied cDNA or gDNA.

Trimming cost V 9 bases and J 3 bases; bases outside gene matches: 2. The CDR3 has 12 residues. CDR1 is WSHSY, CDR2 SAAADI, per germline. The authors' processing: Amplification with reference gene primers provided the estimates of nucleated cell counts. Here immunoSEQ multiplex PCR was the method, and the copy in TCRdb shows in-frame clones only, minus some. V, J and clone size were drawn from that table, and D and trimming were deduced from the DNA. The table includes 140,000 or so clones, approximately 83% detected once. Sequences were obtained from peripheral blood. The rearrangement uses TRBV10-2 and TRBJ1-1, with 9 bases lining up with TRBD1. The clonotype was recovered from a woman aged 80 or older with acute or convalescent COVID-19. For the CDR3, the DNA is TGCGCCAGTGGACAGGGGCACACTGAAGCTTTCTTT. This gives the protein CASGQGHTEAFF.